Described below is a single TCR beta chain sequence and its context. Its antigen target is currently unknown. Per-nucleotide qualities are absent, and no much larger clonotype sits a single base away. Another Seattle source contributed samples from volunteer blood donors who had recovered from COVID-19. The collaborating institutions used their own protocols to collect whole blood in K2EDTA tubes. For TCRbeta analysis, collaborators shipped samples as frozen whole blood, isolated PBMCs, or DNA extracted from either of those sample types. The sample originates from a study of blood T cell repertoires in COVID-19 (dated by TCRdb to 2018 to 2020). Regarding the research as a whole: Samples covering the acute and convalescent phases of COVID-19 were provided by collaborators in the United States, Italy and Spain. The material from the prospective study consisted of cDNA or gDNA derived from T cells, B-cell-depleted T cells, or PBMCs. Deeply sampled blood TCRbeta repertoires from subjects exposed to, actively infected with, or recovered from COVID-19 were included in the dataset. The repertoires were released in a freely available public database meant as a resource for research on the immune response to SARS-CoV-2. The samples were drawn from the first 160 participants of the ongoing ImmuneRACE study and from roughly 1,300 subjects provided by 6 global collaborators. A de-identified subject ID, COVID-19 status, age in years and sex were almost always included in the sample metadata. Where available, HLA class I and class II types were taken from metadata supplied by the sample provider and were not determined by assay-based typing. Broader findings and caveats from the paper: The amount of clinical and demographic metadata varied by source and participant and was provided uncurated.

TCRbeta CDR3 regions were amplified from genomic DNA by means of the immunoSEQ Assay, a bias-controlled multiplex PCR. Under the source paper's analysis protocol: The number of nucleated cells in each sample was estimated from the amplification of reference gene primers within the assay. To quantify the absolute abundance of each unique TCRbeta CDR3 rearrangement, sequence reads were collapsed and filtered. Productive Simpson clonality was computed per sample as the square root of Simpson's diversity index over productive rearrangements. TCRdb took over this immuneACCESS table, retaining in-frame rearrangements with V and J assigned. Such tables are incomplete; in checked studies, under half of the missing clones stem from an unresolved V gene, and the remainder is unexplained. That table is the source of V, J and clone size, and D and trimming were worked out from the DNA. The sample table lists about 260,000 clones, 84% of them with a count of one. The ten biggest clones cover about 1.5% of the sample.

The germline V gene specifies MGHRA as CDR1 and YSYEKL as CDR2. V is trimmed back by 4 bases and J by 2 bases, and the junction contains 7 bases that no gene match accounts for. Its CDR3 holds 15 amino acids, cysteine through phenylalanine. The DNA shown is the 45-base CDR3, in frame from base 1. Sequencing was carried out using peripheral blood. This clonotype was obtained from a woman aged 40 to 55 who had recovered from COVID-19. The receptor chain draws on TRBV4-1 and TRBJ2-7, with TRBD1 matching 8 junction bases. Here is the DNA: TGCGCCAGCAGCCCTTTCTACAGGGGGGCCTACGAGCAGTACTTC. This sequence encodes CASSPFYRGAYEQYF.